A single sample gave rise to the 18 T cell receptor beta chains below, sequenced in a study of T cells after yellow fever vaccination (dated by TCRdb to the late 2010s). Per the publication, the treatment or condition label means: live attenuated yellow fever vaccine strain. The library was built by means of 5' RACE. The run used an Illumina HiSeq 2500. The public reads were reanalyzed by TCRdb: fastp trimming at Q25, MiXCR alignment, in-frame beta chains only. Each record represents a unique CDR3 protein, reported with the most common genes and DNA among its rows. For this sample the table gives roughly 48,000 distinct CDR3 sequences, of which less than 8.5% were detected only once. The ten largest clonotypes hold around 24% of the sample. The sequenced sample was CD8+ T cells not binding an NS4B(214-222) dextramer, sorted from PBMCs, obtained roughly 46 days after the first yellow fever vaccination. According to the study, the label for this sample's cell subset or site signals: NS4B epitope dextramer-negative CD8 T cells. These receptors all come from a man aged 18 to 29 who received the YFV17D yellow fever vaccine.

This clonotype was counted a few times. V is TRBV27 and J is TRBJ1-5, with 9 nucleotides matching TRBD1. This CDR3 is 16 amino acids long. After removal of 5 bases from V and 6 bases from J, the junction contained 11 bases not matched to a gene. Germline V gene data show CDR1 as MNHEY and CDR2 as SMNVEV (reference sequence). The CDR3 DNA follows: TGTGCCAGCAGTCGCTCGGGACAGGGCCAGCGTCAGCCCCAGCATTTT. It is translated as CASSRSGQGQRQPQHF.

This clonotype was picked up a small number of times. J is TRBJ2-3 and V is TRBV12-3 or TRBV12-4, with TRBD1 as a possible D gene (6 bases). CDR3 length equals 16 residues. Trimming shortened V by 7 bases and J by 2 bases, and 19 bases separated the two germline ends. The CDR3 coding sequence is TGTGCCAGCATGTGGACCCCACAGGGTTCCACAGATACGCAGTATTTT. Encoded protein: CASMWTPQGSTDTQYF.

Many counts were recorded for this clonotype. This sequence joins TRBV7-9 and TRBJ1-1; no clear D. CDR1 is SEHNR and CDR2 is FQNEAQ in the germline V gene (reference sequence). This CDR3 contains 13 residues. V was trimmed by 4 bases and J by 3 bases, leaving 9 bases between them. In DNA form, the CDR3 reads TGTGCCAGCAGCTACGGTCGGGACACTGAAGCTTTCTTT. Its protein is CASSYGRDTEAFF.

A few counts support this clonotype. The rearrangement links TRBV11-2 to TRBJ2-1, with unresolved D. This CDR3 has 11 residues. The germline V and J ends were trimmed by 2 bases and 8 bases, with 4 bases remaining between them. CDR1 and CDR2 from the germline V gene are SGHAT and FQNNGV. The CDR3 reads CASSLIYEQFF. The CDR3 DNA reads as TGTGCCAGCAGCTTAATCTATGAGCAGTTCTTC.

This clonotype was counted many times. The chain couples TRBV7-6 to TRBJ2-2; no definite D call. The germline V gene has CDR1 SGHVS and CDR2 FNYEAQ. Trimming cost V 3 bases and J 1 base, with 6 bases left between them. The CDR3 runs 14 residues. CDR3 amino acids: CASSFGWNTGELFF. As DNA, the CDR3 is TGTGCCAGCAGCTTCGGATGGAACACCGGGGAGCTGTTTTTT.

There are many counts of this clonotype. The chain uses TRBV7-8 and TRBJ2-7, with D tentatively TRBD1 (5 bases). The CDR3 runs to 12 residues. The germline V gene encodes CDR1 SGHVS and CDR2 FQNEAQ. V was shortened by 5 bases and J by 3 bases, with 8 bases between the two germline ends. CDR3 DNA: TGTGCCAGCAGCCTAGGGGACTACGAGCAGTACGTC. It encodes CASSLGDYEQYV.

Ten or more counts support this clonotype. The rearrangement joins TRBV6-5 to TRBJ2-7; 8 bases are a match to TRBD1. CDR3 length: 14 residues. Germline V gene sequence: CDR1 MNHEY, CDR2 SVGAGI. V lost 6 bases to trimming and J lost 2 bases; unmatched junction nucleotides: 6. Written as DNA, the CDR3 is TGTGCCAGCAGCCTCGGACAGGGTCCCTACGAGCAGTACTTC. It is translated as CASSLGQGPYEQYF.

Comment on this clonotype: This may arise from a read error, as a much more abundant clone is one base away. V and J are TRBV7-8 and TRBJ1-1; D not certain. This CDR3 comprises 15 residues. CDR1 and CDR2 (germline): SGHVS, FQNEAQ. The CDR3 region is CASSFLGIMNTEDFF. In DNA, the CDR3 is TGTGCCAGCAGCTTTTTAGGGATCATGAACACTGAAGATTTCTTT.

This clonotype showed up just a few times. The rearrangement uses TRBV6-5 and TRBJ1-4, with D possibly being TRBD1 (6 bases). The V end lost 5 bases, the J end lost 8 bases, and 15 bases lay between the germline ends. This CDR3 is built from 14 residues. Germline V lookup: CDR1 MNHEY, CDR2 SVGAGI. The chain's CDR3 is CASSTDPTGEKLFF. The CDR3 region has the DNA TGTGCCAGCAGTACCGACCCTACAGGGGAAAAACTGTTTTTT.

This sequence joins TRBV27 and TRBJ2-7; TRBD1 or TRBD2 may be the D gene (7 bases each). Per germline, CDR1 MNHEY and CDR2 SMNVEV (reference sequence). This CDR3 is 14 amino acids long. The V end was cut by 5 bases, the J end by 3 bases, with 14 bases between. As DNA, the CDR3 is TGTGCCAGCAGTCTCCAGGGGGAGGGCTACGAGCAGTACTTC. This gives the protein CASSLQGEGYEQYF.

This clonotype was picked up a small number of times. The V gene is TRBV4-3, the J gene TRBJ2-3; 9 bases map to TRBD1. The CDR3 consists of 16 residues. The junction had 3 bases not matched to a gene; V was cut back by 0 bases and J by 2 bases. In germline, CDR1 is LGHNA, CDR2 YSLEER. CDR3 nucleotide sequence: TGCGCCAGCAGCCAAGATGGGACAGGGTACACAGATACGCAGTATTTT. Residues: CASSQDGTGYTDTQYF.

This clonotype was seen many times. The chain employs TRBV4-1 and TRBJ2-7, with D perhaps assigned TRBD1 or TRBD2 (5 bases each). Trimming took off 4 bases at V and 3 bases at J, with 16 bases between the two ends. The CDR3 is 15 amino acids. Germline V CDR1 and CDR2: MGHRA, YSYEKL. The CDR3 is CASSRDQNLGYEQYF. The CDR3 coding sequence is TGCGCCAGCAGCCGGGACCAAAACTTAGGCTACGAGCAGTACTTC.

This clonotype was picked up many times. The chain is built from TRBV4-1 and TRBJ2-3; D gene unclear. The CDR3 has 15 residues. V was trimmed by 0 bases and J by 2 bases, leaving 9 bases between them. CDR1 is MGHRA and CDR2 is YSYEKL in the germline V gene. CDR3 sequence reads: CASSQEWPDTDTQYF. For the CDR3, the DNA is TGCGCCAGCAGCCAAGAATGGCCGGACACAGATACGCAGTATTTT.

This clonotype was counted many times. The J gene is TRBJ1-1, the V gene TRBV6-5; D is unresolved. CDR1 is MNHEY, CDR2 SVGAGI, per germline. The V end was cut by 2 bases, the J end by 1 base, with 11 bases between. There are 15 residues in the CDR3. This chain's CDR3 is CASSYPPPGNTEAFF. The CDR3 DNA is TGTGCCAGCAGTTACCCCCCCCCAGGGAACACTGAAGCTTTCTTT.

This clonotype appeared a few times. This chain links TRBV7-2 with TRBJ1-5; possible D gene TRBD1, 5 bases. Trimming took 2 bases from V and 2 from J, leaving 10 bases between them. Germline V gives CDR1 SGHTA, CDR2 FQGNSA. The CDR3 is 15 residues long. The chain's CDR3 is CASSLILGGNQPQHF. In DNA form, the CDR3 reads TGTGCCAGCAGCTTAATCTTGGGGGGCAATCAGCCCCAGCATTTT.

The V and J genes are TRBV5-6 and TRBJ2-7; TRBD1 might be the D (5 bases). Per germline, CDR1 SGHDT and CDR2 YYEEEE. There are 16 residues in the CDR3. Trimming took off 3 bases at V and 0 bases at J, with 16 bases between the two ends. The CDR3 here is CASSYIQEKSSYEQYV. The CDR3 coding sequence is TGTGCCAGCAGCTACATACAGGAGAAGAGCTCCTACGAGCAGTACGTC.

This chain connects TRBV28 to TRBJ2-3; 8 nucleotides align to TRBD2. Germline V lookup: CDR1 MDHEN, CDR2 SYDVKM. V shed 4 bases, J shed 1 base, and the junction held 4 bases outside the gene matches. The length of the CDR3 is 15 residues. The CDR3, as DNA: TGTGCCAGCAGTTACGGGGGGGGCGGCACAGATACGCAGTATTTT. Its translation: CASSYGGGGTDTQYF.

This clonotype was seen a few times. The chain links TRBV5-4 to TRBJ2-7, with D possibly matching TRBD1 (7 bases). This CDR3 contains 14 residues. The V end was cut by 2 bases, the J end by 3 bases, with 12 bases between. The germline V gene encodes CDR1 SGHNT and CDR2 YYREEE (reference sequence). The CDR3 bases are TGTGCCAGCAGCTTTCAGGGGGGCAGCTACGAGCAGTACTTC. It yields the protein CASSFQGGSYEQYF. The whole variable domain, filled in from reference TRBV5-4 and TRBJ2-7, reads ETGVTQSPTHLIKTRGQQVTLRCSSQSGHNTVSWYQQALGQGPQFIFQYYREEENGRGNFPPRFSGLQFPNYSSELNVNALELDDSALYLCASSFQGGSYEQYFGPGTRLTVT.